These T cell receptor beta chains were read from a single sample in a study of T cell changes during pregnancy in multiple sclerosis. Only in-frame clones appear in the TCRdb table, and some are missing; sequencing was by immunoSEQ multiplex PCR. The sample lists 35,000 to 45,000 clones, roughly nine tenths occurring once. This specimen was CD8+ T cells from peripheral blood mononuclear cells, taken in the first trimester of pregnancy. These TCRs come from a female donor with multiple sclerosis, enrolled in a pregnancy study. Both conserved end residues are part of each CDR3. The D gene is left open where the match is weak. The size entry is marked missing in some rows and otherwise reads once, few, many or a size class.

NA	TRBJ1-1	TRBV7-6	many	TGTGCCAGCAGCTTAGTTGGGGGGGGCAGGGAGGGACCTAACACTGAAGCTTTCTTT	CASSLVGGGREGPNTEAFF
TRBD2	TRBJ2-1	TRBV6-6	NA	TGTGCCAGCAGTTACGCAACTAGCGGGGGGTACAATGAGCAGTTCTTC	CASSYATSGGYNEQFF
NA	TRBJ2-7	TRBV5-5	NA	TGTGCCAGCAGCTGGGAAGCGAGGGCCTCCTACGAGCAGTACTTC	CASSWEARASYEQYF
NA	TRBJ2-5	TRBV9	NA	TGTGCCAGCAGCCCCTATGGGCTATTCCAAGAGACCCAGTACTTC	CASSPYGLFQETQYF
NA	TRBJ1-4	TRBV7-8	NA	TGTGCCAGCAGCTTAGCTGTGGGGGGGCGTGAAAAACTGTTTTTT	CASSLAVGGREKLFF
NA	TRBJ1-3	TRBV19	NA	TGTGCCAGTAGTAACAGCACCCGCACCATATATTTT	CASSNSTRTIYF
NA	TRBJ2-1	TRBV28	NA	TGTGCCAGCAGTCGGCCAGCGAGCTCCTACAATGAGCAGTTCTTC	CASSRPASSYNEQFF
TRBD2	TRBJ2-3	TRBV11-2	NA	TGTGCCAGCAGCGCGGCGAGCGGGGGATTCACAGATACGCAGTATTTT	CASSAASGGFTDTQYF
TRBD1	TRBJ2-1	TRBV27	NA	TGTGCCAGCAGTCCGCAGGGGGTGTATGAGCAGTTCTTC	CASSPQGVYEQFF
TRBD2	TRBJ2-3	TRBV7-9	NA	TGTGCCAGCAGCTTCACTAGCGGGGGGAACACAGATACGCAGTATTTT	CASSFTSGGNTDTQYF
TRBD2	TRBJ2-1	TRBV2	NA	TGTGCCAGCAGTGCCGGACTAGATGAGCAGTTCTTC	CASSAGLDEQFF
TRBD1	TRBJ2-1	TRBV7-8	NA	TGTGCCAGCAGCTTAGCGATGGTGGGGACAGAAAGCTACAATGAGCAGTTCTTC	CASSLAMVGTESYNEQFF
TRBD1	TRBJ2-6	TRBV4-1	NA	TGCGCCAGCAGCCAAGAGGCAGGGGGAGATGGGGCCAACGTCCTGACTTTC	CASSQEAGGDGANVLTF
NA	TRBJ1-1	TRBV5-1	NA	TGCGCCAGCAGCTTGGAAGGGGCCTTGAACACTGAAGCTTTCTTT	CASSLEGALNTEAFF
TRBD2	TRBJ2-7	TRBV6-6	NA	TGTGCCAGCAGTTGGGGGGAGGGACCCTACGAGCAGTACTTC	CASSWGEGPYEQYF
NA	TRBJ1-1	TRBV9	NA	TGTGCCAGCAGCGACCCGGGGGGGATGAACACTGAAGCTTTCTTT	CASSDPGGMNTEAFF
NA	TRBJ1-3	TRBV4-1	NA	TGCGCCAGCAGCCAAGGCCCAGCAGGAACCTCTGGAAACACCATATATTTT	CASSQGPAGTSGNTIYF
TRBD1	TRBJ1-5	TRBV7-9	once	TGTGCCAGCAGCTTAGTAGGGGGGACAGGGGATCAGCCCCAGCATTTT	CASSLVGGTGDQPQHF
TRBD1	TRBJ1-2	TRBV27	NA	TGTGCCAGCAGTATCCTCGGGACAGGGAACTATGGCTACACCTTC	CASSILGTGNYGYTF
NA	TRBJ2-1	TRBV21-1	NA	TGTGCCAGCAGCAAAGCGTTCCGGGACAGGGGTGTGAATGAGCAGTTCTTC	CASSKAFRDRGVNEQFF
TRBD1	TRBJ2-7	TRBV30	once	TGTGCCTGGAGTTCCGGACAGGGGTCCAACGAGCAGTACTTC	CAWSSGQGSNEQYF
NA	TRBJ1-3	TRBV29-1	NA	TGCAGCGCGCTACAGGGTCTTGAAGGAAACACCATATATTTT	CSALQGLEGNTIYF
NA	TRBJ2-3	TRBV5-1	NA	TGCGCCAGCAGCTTCCCCACGCAGGCGGGGGCGTGGGTCAGCACAGATACGCAGTATTTT	CASSFPTQAGAWVSTDTQYF